This entry features one T cell receptor (beta chain) sequence. This entry belongs to a study of beta chain features in type 1 diabetes. Germline V gene data show CDR1 as SGHTA and CDR2 as FQGNSA. V was pared by 0 bases and J by 8 bases, with 8 bases between. The CDR3 extends over 13 amino acids. All of the isolated RNA was reverse transcribed, so expressed TCRB transcripts were sequenced. Naive, central memory and regulatory T cell samples came to a mean of approximately 3.57 million reads. Only in-frame clones appear in the TCRdb table, and some are missing; sequencing was by immunoSEQ multiplex PCR. The profile shows roughly 450,000 clones, over 11% of them singletons.

The sequence was collected from a man aged 25 to 40 in good health. V gene TRBV7-2 combines with J gene TRBJ2-1, with D uncertain. Sequenced: naive CD4+ T cells from blood. This CDR3 reads CASSLARKYEQFF. CDR3 DNA sequence: TGTGCCAGCAGCTTAGCCCGCAAGTATGAGCAGTTCTTC.